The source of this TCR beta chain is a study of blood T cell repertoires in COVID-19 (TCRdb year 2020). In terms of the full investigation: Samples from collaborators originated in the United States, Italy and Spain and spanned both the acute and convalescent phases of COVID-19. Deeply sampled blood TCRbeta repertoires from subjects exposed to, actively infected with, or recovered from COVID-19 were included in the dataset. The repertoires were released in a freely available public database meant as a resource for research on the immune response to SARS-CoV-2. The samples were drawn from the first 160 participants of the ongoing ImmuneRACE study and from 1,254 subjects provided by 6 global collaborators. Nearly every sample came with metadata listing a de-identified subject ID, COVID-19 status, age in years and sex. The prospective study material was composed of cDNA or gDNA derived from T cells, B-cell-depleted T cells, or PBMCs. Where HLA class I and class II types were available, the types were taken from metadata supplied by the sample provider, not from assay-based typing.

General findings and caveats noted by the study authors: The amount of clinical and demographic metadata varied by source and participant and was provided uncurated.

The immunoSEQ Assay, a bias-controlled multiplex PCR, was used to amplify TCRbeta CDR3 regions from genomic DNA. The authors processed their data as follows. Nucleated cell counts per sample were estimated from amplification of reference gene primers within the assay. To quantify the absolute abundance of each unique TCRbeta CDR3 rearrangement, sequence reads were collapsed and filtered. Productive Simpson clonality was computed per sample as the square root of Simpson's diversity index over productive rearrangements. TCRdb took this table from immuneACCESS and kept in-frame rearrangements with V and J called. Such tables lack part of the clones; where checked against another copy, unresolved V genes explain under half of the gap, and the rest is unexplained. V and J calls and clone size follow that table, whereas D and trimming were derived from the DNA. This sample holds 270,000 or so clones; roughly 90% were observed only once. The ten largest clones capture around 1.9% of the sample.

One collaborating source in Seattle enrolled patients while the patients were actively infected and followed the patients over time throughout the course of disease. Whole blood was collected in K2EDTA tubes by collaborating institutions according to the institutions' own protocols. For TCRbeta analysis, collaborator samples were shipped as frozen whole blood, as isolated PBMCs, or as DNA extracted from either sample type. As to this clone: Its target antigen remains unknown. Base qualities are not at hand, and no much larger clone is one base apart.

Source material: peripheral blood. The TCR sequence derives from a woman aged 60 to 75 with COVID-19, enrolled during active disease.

Here the CDR3 is given as CASSHAGNSGNTIYF. The nucleotide sequence reads TGTGCCAGCAGCCATGCCGGTAACTCTGGAAACACCATATATTTT. The chain was built from TRBV4-2 and TRBJ1-3; the D gene is unclear. According to the germline V gene, CDR1 reads LGHNA and CDR2 reads YNFKEQ. From the cysteine through the phenylalanine, the CDR3 covers 15 amino acids. The sequence is cut down to CDR3 DNA, 45 bases in frame from base 1. V was cut back by 3 bases and J by 0 bases, leaving a gap of 9 bases between them.